Presented here are 8 T cell receptor beta chains from one specimen sequenced in a study of blood T cells in healthy people across ages. Sample-barcoded 5' priming and a J-beta primer mix drove a second PCR of 7 to 11 cycles. TCRdb used MiXCR to reprocess the 5' RACE reads, holding one entry per CDR3 protein. Here the sample spans fewer than 1,000,000 distinct CDR3 sequences, around 50% being singletons. Input material: blood. Receptor source: a man aged 80 or over in good health.

The gene calls are TRBV10-3 and TRBJ1-5; D not certain. The CDR3 is 13 amino acids. Per the germline V gene, CDR1 is ENHRY and CDR2 is SYGVKD. The ends were cut back, 4 bases at V and 6 bases at J, with 10 bases in the middle. The CDR3 loop is CAISVGAGQPQHF. The CDR3 DNA follows: TGTGCCATCAGTGTAGGCGCGGGTCAGCCCCAGCATTTT.

In DNA, the CDR3 is TGTGCCAGCAGTTACTCGATTTGGACTAGCGGCACCCAAGAGACCCAGTACTTC. Translated: CASSYSIWTSGTQETQYF. The chain couples TRBV6-2 or TRBV6-3 to TRBJ2-5, with TRBD2 identical over 10 bases. The V and J ends lost 0 bases and 1 base, in that order; junction bases with no gene match: 8. The CDR3 consists of 18 residues. In germline, CDR1 is MNHEY, CDR2 SVGEGT.

V usage is TRBV29-1 and J usage is TRBJ1-2; TRBD1 aligns across 10 bases. The germline V gene encodes CDR1 SQVTM and CDR2 ANQGSEA. The ends lost 6 bases at V and 7 bases at J; junction bases unmatched: 8. The CDR3 contains 13 residues. CDR3 in amino acids: CSVVRRDRGGYTF. The CDR3 bases are TGCAGCGTCGTCCGTAGGGACAGGGGTGGCTACACCTTC. The variable domain in full, with the rest retrieved from reference TRBV29-1 and TRBJ1-2, is SAVISQKPSRDICQRGTSLTIQCQVDSQVTMMFWYRQQPGQSLTLIATANQGSEATYESGFVIDKFPISRPNLTFSTLTVSNMSPEDSSIYLCSVVRRDRGGYTFGSGTRLTVV.

The chain uses TRBV5-1 and TRBJ2-3; 10 positions agree with TRBD2. The trim removed 1 base at V and 4 bases at J, leaving 3 bases unmatched. The CDR3 totals 15 residues. The V gene's germline CDR1 is SGHRS and CDR2 YFSETQ. CDR3 sequence reads: CASSLSGRAPDTQYF. The CDR3 DNA reads as TGCGCCAGCAGCTTGAGCGGGAGGGCCCCAGATACGCAGTATTTT.

V is TRBV20-1 and J is TRBJ2-7; D unclear. The J call may be wrong; the DNA end is better matched by TRBJ2-5. The CDR3 is made up of 14 amino acids. The germline V gene encodes CDR1 DFQATT and CDR2 SNEGSKA (reference sequence). CDR3 region: CSARDPRLRETQYF. The CDR3 DNA follows: TGCAGTGCTAGAGATCCTAGGTTGCGGGAGACCCAGTACTTC.

This clonotype was seen more than once but under ten times. This chain joins TRBV9 and TRBJ2-1, with 8 bases matching TRBD2. Germline assignment: CDR1 SGDLS and CDR2 YYNGEE. V lost 3 bases to trimming and J lost 4 bases; unmatched junction nucleotides: 6. There are 15 residues in the CDR3. CDR3 in amino acids: CASSGSGVGYNEQFF. The CDR3 DNA is TGTGCCAGCAGCGGTAGCGGGGTGGGGTACAATGAGCAGTTCTTC.

The chain carries TRBV29-1 and TRBJ2-5, with D tentatively TRBD1 or TRBD2 (6 bases each). Germline values: CDR1 SQVTM, CDR2 ANQGSEA. Trimming cost V 4 bases and J 0 bases, with 12 bases left between them. CDR3 length: 14 residues. The CDR3 DNA is TGCAGCGTTGGAAGAGGGGGGTACCAAGAGACCCAGTACTTC. Amino acid sequence: CSVGRGGYQETQYF.

The chain combines TRBV11-3 with TRBJ2-1, with TRBD1 identical over 7 bases. The germline V gene encodes CDR1 SGHNT and CDR2 YENEEA. V shed 4 bases and J 3 bases; nucleotides not matched to a gene: 6. CDR3 length: 15 residues. This CDR3 is CASSSDRADYNEQFF. CDR3 sequence (DNA): TGTGCCAGCAGCTCCGACAGGGCGGACTACAATGAGCAGTTCTTC.